This TCR beta chain was retrieved from a study of control samples from healthy donors and cancer patients. Assay used: immunoSEQ multiplex PCR; TCRdb lists only in-frame clones, some missing. The sample includes 110,000 to 150,000 clones, 80% to 95% of them seen just once. The CDR3 loop spans 14 amino acids. Germline V gene sequence: CDR1 MNHNY, CDR2 SVGAGI (reference sequence). V gave up 1 base and J gave up 7 bases; unmatched junction bases: 6. Sequencing was carried out using blood. The receptor was isolated from a young man in good health. The V call is TRBV6-6, the J call TRBJ1-2; TRBD1 matches at 7 bases. The CDR3 region is CASSYLQGKSGYTF. CDR3 DNA sequence: TGTGCCAGCAGTTACTTACAGGGGAAGAGTGGCTACACCTTC.